These 21 T cell receptor beta chains came from one sample sequenced in a study of T cell changes during pregnancy in multiple sclerosis. TCRdb's table, derived via immunoSEQ multiplex PCR, lists solely in-frame clones and lacks some. The repertoire includes about 56,000 clones, approximately 90% of them detected once, and less than 6% sits in the top ten. Sequencing was carried out using peripheral blood from another person, used as feeder cells. These receptors came from a human donor whose cells served as feeder cells for cultures in a pregnancy study.

The J gene is TRBJ1-4, the V gene TRBV5-5; D is possibly TRBD1 (6 bases). CDR1 is SGHKS and CDR2 is YYEKEE in the germline V gene (reference sequence). V shed 3 bases and J shed 8 bases, with 11 bases lying between them. CDR3 length equals 13 residues. The CDR3 is CASSWTELEKLFF. Here the CDR3 DNA reads TGTGCCAGCAGCTGGACAGAATTAGAAAAACTGTTTTTT.

The rearrangement uses TRBV10-3 and TRBJ2-1, with TRBD2 matching 9 bases. J lost 4 bases, V lost 4 bases, and 2 bases had no gene match. This CDR3 is built from 14 residues. Germline CDR1 and CDR2: ENHRY and SYGVKD. The CDR3 nucleotides read TGTGCCATCAGTGGCGGGGGGGCTTACAATGAGCAGTTCTTC. Translating it yields CAISGGGAYNEQFF.

This chain connects TRBV6-1 to TRBJ2-1; the match to TRBD2 covers 9 bases. J lost 8 bases, V lost 2 bases, and 7 bases had no gene match. This CDR3 spans 15 amino acids. Germline values: CDR1 MNHNS, CDR2 SASEGT. In nucleotides, the CDR3 is TGTGCCAGCAGTGAAATTGCGGGGGGGCTCGATGAGCAGTTCTTC. Translation: CASSEIAGGLDEQFF.

This clone has a single count. The CDR3 nucleotides read TGTGCCAGCAGCCAGGGACAGCAGAATTCACCCCTCCACTTT. Translating gives CASSQGQQNSPLHF. The genes are TRBV6-5 and TRBJ1-6; 7 nucleotides line up with TRBD1. This CDR3 region has 14 residues. J gave up 7 bases and V 6 bases, and 6 bases lay outside the gene matches. Germline lookup yields CDR1 MNHEY and CDR2 SVGAGI.

V and J are TRBV5-5 and TRBJ2-4, with TRBD1 matching over 9 bases. The CDR3 is made up of 15 amino acids. Germline loops: CDR1 SGHKS, CDR2 YYEKEE (reference sequence). Germline trimming cut 4 bases from V and 4 bases from J; bases unmatched to any gene: 6. The CDR3 nucleotides read TGTGCCAGCAGCCTTGGGACAGGGTTTAAAAACATTCAGTACTTC. It specifies CASSLGTGFKNIQYF. Using reference TRBV5-5 and TRBJ2-4 for the parts outside the CDR3, the full variable domain is DAGVTQSPTHLIKTRGQQVTLRCSPISGHKSVSWYQQVLGQGPQFIFQYYEKEERGRGNFPDRFSARQFPNYSSELNVNALLLGDSALYLCASSLGTGFKNIQYFGAGTRLSVL.

The chain is built from TRBV21-1 and TRBJ1-2; TRBD1, the table's D call, lacks a check against the DNA. TRBV21-1 corresponds to a pseudogene. The length of the CDR3 is 19 residues. CDR3 loop: CASSKEGQGTSRMKYGYTF. For the CDR3, the DNA is TGTGCCAGCAGCAAAGAGGGACAGGGGACCTCCCGTATGAAATATGGCTACACCTTC.

The sample holds one count of this clone. This sequence joins TRBV6-1 and TRBJ1-6, with 8 bases matching TRBD1. CDR3 length: 15 amino acids. Trimming removed 8 bases from V and 10 bases from J; junction bases left unmatched: 13. Looked up from germline, CDR1 is MNHNS and CDR2 is SASEGT. CDR3 in amino acids: CASRLSTGESSPLHF. In nucleotides, the CDR3 is TGTGCCAGCCGCCTTTCGACAGGGGAGAGCTCACCCCTCCACTTT.

This clone came up once. V usage is TRBV18 and J usage is TRBJ1-5, with D perhaps matching TRBD1 (6 bases). The CDR3 is 15 residues long. V lost 4 bases and J 4 bases, leaving 14 bases between the germline ends. Looked up from germline, CDR1 is KGHSH and CDR2 is LQKENI. CDR3 amino acids: CASSLGGGANQPQHF. Written as DNA, the CDR3 is TGTGCCAGCTCACTAGGGGGGGGAGCTAATCAGCCCCAGCATTTT.

This chain links TRBV7-2 with TRBJ2-1; no firm D call. The germline V and J ends were trimmed by 1 base and 0 bases, with 4 bases remaining between them. Per germline, CDR1 SGHTA and CDR2 FQGNSA. CDR3 length equals 14 residues. The CDR3 nucleotides read TGTGCCAGCAGCTTAGGGAGCTCCTACAATGAGCAGTTCTTC. This translates into CASSLGSSYNEQFF.

This clone was recorded a few times. The chain uses TRBV4-2 and TRBJ2-5; 15 bases are a match to TRBD2. Per germline, CDR1 LGHNA and CDR2 YNFKEQ. CDR3 length equals 17 residues. After removal of 0 bases from V and 5 bases from J, the junction contained 4 bases not matched to a gene. The CDR3 loop reads CASSQEGLAGGIETQYF. CDR3 coding DNA: TGTGCCAGCAGCCAAGAGGGACTAGCGGGGGGTATTGAGACCCAGTACTTC.

The chain uses TRBV29-1 and TRBJ2-7, with D possibly called TRBD1 or TRBD2 (5 bases each). This CDR3 contains 13 residues. Germline V gene lookup returns CDR1 SQVTM and CDR2 ANQGSEA. The V end lost 7 bases, the J end lost 3 bases, and 16 bases lay between the germline ends. The CDR3 region is CSARQRGGYEQYF. DNA of the CDR3: TGCAGCGCCCGACAGCGCGGAGGCTACGAGCAGTACTTC.

V is TRBV19 and J is TRBJ1-6, with 11 bases identical to TRBD1. V dropped 5 bases and J dropped 9; count of bases not matched to a gene: 12. In germline, CDR1 is LNHDA, CDR2 SQIVND (reference sequence). This CDR3 contains 17 residues. CDR3 region: CASSSGAGQGGGSPLHF. For the CDR3, the DNA is TGTGCCAGTAGTTCAGGCGCGGGACAGGGGGGGGGTTCACCCCTCCACTTT.

V gene TRBV27 combines with J gene TRBJ1-1, with 7 bases aligning to TRBD1. Trimming at V came to 5 bases and at J to 0 bases, leaving 9 bases not matched to a gene. CDR3 length equals 16 residues. Germline V gene lookup returns CDR1 MNHEY and CDR2 SMNVEV (reference sequence). The DNA of the CDR3 is TGTGCCAGCAGTCCCGGGACAGCTTTGATGAACACTGAAGCTTTCTTT. It codes for CASSPGTALMNTEAFF.

The V gene is TRBV9, the J gene TRBJ2-7, with D tentatively TRBD2 (6 bases). Germline CDR1 is SGDLS and CDR2 is YYNGEE. V gave up 2 bases and J gave up 0 bases, with 12 bases separating them. The CDR3 length is 15 residues. The CDR3 nucleotides read TGTGCCAGCAGCGTCGGGACTGGTCGCTCCTACGAGCAGTACTTC. This gives the protein CASSVGTGRSYEQYF.

The chain has TRBV4-3 and TRBJ1-1; D gene unclear. The CDR3 extends over 15 amino acids. Looked up from germline, CDR1 is LGHNA and CDR2 is YSLEER. Trimming removed 1 base from V and 6 bases from J, with 15 bases in between. The DNA for the CDR3 is TGCGCCAGCAGCCAAGTTAGAGGGAGTAGCGCTGAAGCTTTCTTT. The encoded protein is CASSQVRGSSAEAFF.

The table lists this clone with a few counts. An end of the junction differs from the germline gene, which may be a read error. The chain links TRBV5-1 to TRBJ2-1, with 10 bases lining up with TRBD2. Germline CDR1 and CDR2: SGHRS and YFSETQ. The CDR3 has 15 residues. The CDR3 loop is CASSPRADGLAERFF. CDR3 bases: TGCGCCAGCAGCCCTCGAGCCGACGGACTAGCGGAGCGGTTCTTC.

The chain is built from TRBV4-3 and TRBJ2-3, with unresolved D. The CDR3 is made up of 19 amino acids. Looked up from germline, CDR1 is LGHNA and CDR2 is YSLEER. Trimming took 0 bases from V and 0 from J, leaving 19 bases between them. This CDR3 is CASSQEELIQYSSTDTQYF. DNA of the CDR3: TGCGCCAGCAGCCAAGAGGAATTAATACAGTATTCTAGCACAGATACGCAGTATTTT.

The genes are TRBV11-1 and TRBJ2-3; tentatively, D is TRBD2 (5 bases). The germline V and J ends were trimmed by 1 base and 6 bases, with 17 bases remaining between them. CDR3 size: 16 residues. Germline V gene sequence: CDR1 SGHAT, CDR2 FQDESV (reference sequence). The CDR3 sequence: CASSLVDMSGWDTQYF. CDR3 sequence (DNA): TGTGCCAGCAGCTTAGTAGACATGTCGGGGTGGGATACGCAGTATTTT.

The J gene is TRBJ2-3, the V gene TRBV9; perhaps D is TRBD1 or TRBD2 (5 bases each). This CDR3 spans 14 amino acids. Trimming stripped 4 bases from V and 6 bases from J, with 15 bases between. Germline loops: CDR1 SGDLS, CDR2 YYNGEE. This CDR3 is CASSQGPGLDTQYF. The CDR3 DNA sequence: TGTGCCAGCAGCCAGGGACCGGGCCTTGATACGCAGTATTTT.

J is TRBJ2-2 and V is TRBV7-9; D is unclear. V was shortened by 7 bases and J by 0 bases, with 21 bases between the two germline ends. The CDR3 has 18 residues. Germline CDR1 and CDR2: SEHNR and FQNEAQ (reference sequence). DNA for the CDR3: TGTGCCAGCAACGCACCCATCCCTTCATGGGCGAACACCGGGGAGCTGTTTTTT. This gives the protein CASNAPIPSWANTGELFF.

The chain has TRBV9 and TRBJ2-5; D not certain. Deletions cut 5 bases from V and 4 bases from J, with 15 bases between. This CDR3 has 14 amino acids. Germline V gene data show CDR1 as SGDLS and CDR2 as YYNGEE. The CDR3 loop is CASRLTLDRETQYF. The CDR3 bases are TGTGCCAGCAGATTGACGCTGGACCGAGAGACCCAGTACTTC.